This T cell receptor (beta chain) was profiled in a study of CD8 T cells in ankylosing spondylitis. The study, taken as a whole, reports: In ankylosing spondylitis blood, a motif of 7 to 9 highly homologous TCR beta variants appeared characteristic. Disease-associated clones were reportedly significantly overrepresented in matched ankylosing spondylitis synovial fluid. Earlier reports found some motif variants in synovial fluid and blood in reactive arthritis.

Using quantitative 5'-RACE with molecular barcodes, the authors made TCR beta libraries. In TCRdb, the 5' RACE reads were re-called with MiXCR into one record per CDR3 protein. The sample holds around 330,000 distinct CDR3 sequences; around a tenth are singletons and the top ten take roughly 9.1%. The germline CDR1 and CDR2 sequences are SEHNR and FQNEAQ (reference sequence). This CDR3 is 17 amino acids long. Trimming removed 2 bases at V and 4 bases at J, with 20 bases between. This clonotype was counted between two and nine times. Its antigen is undetermined. The TCR sequence derives from a female donor with ankylosing spondylitis or in good health (not recorded which). Material: blood, either unsorted or a sorted T cell fraction (not recorded which). The V and J genes are TRBV7-9 and TRBJ1-1, with D possibly matching TRBD1 (5 bases). CDR3: CASSLIGIRDGGTEAFF. The CDR3 region has the DNA TGTGCCAGCAGCTTAATAGGAATCAGGGATGGTGGCACTGAAGCTTTCTTT.